Sequencing of this TCR beta chain was carried out in a study of cytomegalovirus exposure and HLA in healthy donors. The study's findings and limits: The productive fraction for most TCR beta V segments was about 90% or about 30% in an earlier analysis. A few CMV-associated chains were confirmed in vitro to be specific for CMV antigens. TCR association rates varied by HLA locus in a later analysis, with DRB1 highest and HLA-C lowest. A later analysis linked fewer than 20,000 TCR beta sequences to HLA alleles at 0.05 false discovery rate.

V was clipped by 0 bases and J by 8 bases; unmatched bases: 1. Per germline, CDR1 SEHNR and CDR2 FQNEAQ (reference sequence). The CDR3 covers 13 residues. This PCR relied on a set of 60 Vbeta primers and 13 Jbeta primers. Assay: immunoSEQ multiplex PCR; the TCRdb copy retains only in-frame clones and omits some. The sample carries 120,000 or so clones, 76% recorded once. Remarks on this clone: The antigen remains undetermined.

This clonotype was sampled from a man aged 50-59 years in good health and CMV-seropositive. The sequenced sample consisted of PBMCs. The chain joins TRBV7-9 to TRBJ2-1, with 7 bases matching TRBD2. The DNA for the CDR3 is TGTGCCAGCAGCTTAGCGGGGAGGGATGAGCAGTTCTTC. Amino acids: CASSLAGRDEQFF. Looking up the rest from reference TRBV7-9 and TRBJ2-1 gives the full variable domain: DTGVSQNPRHKITKRGQNVTFRCDPISEHNRLYWYRQTLGQGPEFLTYFQNEAQLEKSRLLSDRFSAERPKGSFSTLEIQRTEQGDSAMYLCASSLAGRDEQFFGPGTRLTVL.